A selection of T cell receptor beta chains follows, all from one sample in a study of T-cell reconstitution after alpha-beta-depleted transplantation in children. TCRdb processed the PCR reads anew with MiXCR; each CDR3 protein has one entry. The sample includes fewer than 1 million distinct CDR3 sequences, 16% of them seen just once. The source was PBMCs, mostly from graft donor cells, collected 360 days after TCRalphabeta/CD19-depleted stem cell transplant. These receptor sequences come from a male patient between 5 and 17 years old who had a stem cell transplant for acute lymphoblastic leukemia, so the T cells may come from the graft donor. CDR3s include the opening cysteine and the closing phenylalanine or tryptophan. D genes are given only for firm matches. Some rows mark clone size as missing; the rest say once, few, many or name a class of expanded clone.

NA TRBD1 TRBJ1-3 TRBV20-1 CSAKRGQSGNTIYF TGCAGTGCAAAGAGGGGGCAAAGTGGAAACACCATATATTTT
NA NA TRBJ2-2 TRBV7-9 CARDATGELFF TGTGCCAGGGACGCCACCGGGGAGCTGTTTTTT
many TRBD1 TRBJ2-7 TRBV12-3/TRBV12-4 CASRKLMDRGNEQYF TGTGCCAGCAGAAAACTAATGGACAGGGGTAACGAGCAGTACTTC
many NA TRBJ1-1 TRBV25-1 CASRSGSTEAFF TGTGCCAGCAGGTCAGGGAGCACTGAAGCTTTCTTT
few TRBD1 TRBJ1-2 TRBV5-1 CASSLGRGLDYGYTF TGCGCCAGCAGCTTGGGCAGGGGGCTTGACTATGGCTACACCTTC
few TRBD2 TRBJ2-1 TRBV11-1 CASSAGLAGGLSYNEQFF TGTGCCAGCAGCGCCGGACTAGCGGGAGGTCTCTCCTACAATGAGCAGTTCTTC
few NA TRBJ2-7 TRBV5-1 CASSLIPSSVYEQYF TGCGCCAGCAGCCTTATCCCCAGCTCGGTTTACGAGCAGTACTTC
NA TRBD1 TRBJ1-5 TRBV9 CASSVGDRGVVGNQPQHF TGTGCCAGCAGCGTGGGGGACAGGGGGGTGGTAGGCAATCAGCCCCAGCATTTT
NA NA TRBJ1-4 TRBV10-3 CAISEIGGQTTTNEKLFF TGTGCCATCAGTGAGATAGGAGGACAGACCACAACTAATGAAAAACTGTTTTTT
NA NA TRBJ2-7 TRBV20-1 CSASTGKGYEQYF TGCAGTGCTAGCACCGGGAAGGGCTACGAGCAGTACTTC
few NA TRBJ2-1 TRBV20-1 CSRLDYNEQFF TGCAGTCGACTAGATTACAATGAGCAGTTCTTC
few TRBD1 TRBJ2-3 TRBV9 CASSGHRGSTDTQYF TGTGCCAGCAGCGGACACAGGGGATCGACAGATACGCAGTATTTT
once NA TRBJ2-5 TRBV7-9 CASSPTILQETQYF TGTGCCAGCAGCCCGACTATCCTTCAAGAGACCCAGTACTTC
many TRBD2 TRBJ2-2 TRBV24-1 CATSDTSGSSSGELFF TGTGCCACCAGTGACACTAGCGGGAGTAGTTCCGGGGAGCTGTTTTTT
NA TRBD1 TRBJ2-7 TRBV11-2 CASSLVFPGQGAYEQYF TGTGCCAGCAGCTTAGTATTCCCGGGACAGGGCGCCTACGAGCAGTACTTC
many NA TRBJ1-3 TRBV9 CASSVVDSDSGNTIYF TGTGCCAGCAGCGTAGTGGACAGCGACTCTGGAAACACCATATATTTT
many NA TRBJ1-4 TRBV3-1 CASSQDPWGENEKLFF TGTGCCAGCAGCCAAGACCCATGGGGGGAGAATGAAAAACTGTTTTTT
few NA TRBJ1-2 TRBV20-1 CSARGPSGNYGYTF TGCAGTGCTAGGGGACCGTCGGGGAACTATGGCTACACCTTC
NA NA TRBJ2-5 TRBV7-3 CASSLSMAVETQYF TGTGCCAGCAGTTTATCCATGGCGGTGGAGACCCAGTACTTC
many TRBD1 TRBJ2-1 TRBV24-1 CATSIGTGPYNEQFF TGTGCCACCAGTATAGGGACAGGGCCTTACAATGAGCAGTTCTTC
NA TRBD1 TRBJ1-6 TRBV12-3/TRBV12-4 CASNLSGTGDSPLHF TGTGCCAGCAACCTTTCCGGGACAGGGGATTCACCCCTCCACTTT
NA TRBD2 TRBJ2-7 TRBV18 CASSLAGTIPYEQYF TGTGCCAGCTCACTAGCCGGGACTATCCCCTACGAGCAGTACTTC
NA TRBD2 TRBJ2-7 TRBV11-2 CASSPTAGVSEQYF TGTGCCAGCAGCCCAACAGCGGGAGTCTCCGAGCAGTACTTC
NA NA TRBJ2-7 TRBV7-9 CASSLAQRFFYEQYF TGTGCCAGCAGCTTAGCGCAGAGGTTCTTTTACGAGCAGTACTTC
few NA TRBJ2-1 TRBV25-1 CASSKGLVHNEQFF TGTGCCAGCAGTAAGGGACTCGTCCACAATGAGCAGTTCTTC
few NA TRBJ2-1 TRBV4-1 CASSQGAGSNEQFF TGCGCCAGCAGCCAGGGGGCGGGTTCTAATGAGCAGTTCTTC
NA TRBD2 TRBJ2-7 TRBV5-1 CASSAYSGNPYEQYF TGCGCCAGCAGCGCATATAGCGGGAACCCCTACGAGCAGTACTTC
NA NA TRBJ2-4 TRBV24-1 CATSDLLPGLPLAKNIQYF TGTGCCACCAGTGATTTGCTTCCGGGACTGCCTCTAGCCAAAAACATTCAGTACTTC
NA NA TRBJ2-3 TRBV6-5 CASSYSGWSDTQYF TGTGCCAGCAGTTACTCGGGGTGGTCAGATACGCAGTATTTT
few TRBD2 TRBJ2-1 TRBV12-3/TRBV12-4 CASSLERLAGSHEQFF TGTGCCAGCAGTTTAGAACGGCTAGCGGGAAGCCATGAGCAGTTCTTC
NA NA TRBJ2-7 TRBV21-1 CASSKSRSLVAGVLRSSYEQYF TGTGCCAGCAGCAAAAGCCGATCCCTTGTAGCGGGAGTCCTCAGGAGCTCCTACGAGCAGTACTTC
few TRBD2 TRBJ2-3 TRBV20-1 CSAAGLAMNTQYF TGCAGTGCGGCCGGACTAGCAATGAATACGCAGTATTTT
NA TRBD1 TRBJ2-7 TRBV12-3/TRBV12-4 CASRQQGAYEQYF TGTGCCAGCAGGCAACAGGGGGCATACGAGCAGTACTTC
NA TRBD2 TRBJ2-3 TRBV28 CASSSPFGGSLRQYF TGTGCCAGCAGTTCCCCGTTTGGCGGGAGCCTCCGGCAGTATTTT
NA NA TRBJ1-2 TRBV4-1 CASSQDAGINGYTF TGCGCCAGCAGCCAAGATGCTGGGATTAATGGCTACACCTTC
NA TRBD1 TRBJ2-7 TRBV7-6 CASSLGQQGEQYF TGTGCCAGCAGCTTGGGACAGCAGGGAGAGCAGTACTTC
NA NA TRBJ2-2 TRBV3-1 CASSDVQFFGELFF TGTGCCAGCAGCGATGTCCAATTCTTCGGGGAGCTGTTTTTT
once NA TRBJ2-5 TRBV2 CATESGASETQYF TGTGCCACTGAAAGCGGTGCCTCGGAGACCCAGTACTTC
many TRBD2 TRBJ2-1 TRBV5-1 CASSLYGRASYNEQFF TGCGCCAGCAGCTTGTACGGGAGGGCTTCATACAATGAGCAGTTCTTC
many NA TRBJ2-1 TRBV24-1 CATSDWGQQFF TGTGCCACCAGTGATTGGGGACAGCAGTTCTTC
few TRBD1 TRBJ2-3 TRBV27 CASSPRDRYTDTQYF TGTGCCAGCAGTCCCCGGGACAGATACACAGATACGCAGTATTTT
many NA TRBJ2-3 TRBV5-1 CASSSPIRLDTQYF TGCGCCAGCAGCTCCCCGATAAGACTAGATACGCAGTATTTT
NA TRBD1 TRBJ2-3 TRBV15 CATSQGVGGDTQYF TGTGCCACCAGCCAGGGGGTAGGGGGAGATACGCAGTATTTT
few NA TRBJ1-2 TRBV12-3/TRBV12-4 CASSQRPGGTYYGYTF TGTGCCAGCAGTCAAAGGCCTGGAGGCACCTACTATGGCTACACCTTC
few TRBD1 TRBJ2-5 TRBV28 CASSPLSLTGDQETQYF TGTGCCAGCAGTCCACTCTCTTTGACAGGGGATCAAGAGACCCAGTACTTC
NA NA TRBJ1-5 TRBV27 CASSVRGGYQPQHF TGTGCCAGCAGCGTTAGGGGGGGGTACCAGCCCCAGCATTTT
few NA TRBJ2-5 TRBV2 CASSEERGTQYF TGTGCCAGCAGTGAAGAGAGGGGGACCCAGTACTTC
NA TRBD1 TRBJ2-1 TRBV5-1 CASSRERPGQGPNEQFF TGCGCCAGCAGCAGAGAACGACCGGGACAGGGTCCCAATGAGCAGTTCTTC
NA TRBD1 TRBJ2-7 TRBV6-5 CASSYLIPGQGKGNEQYF TGTGCCAGCAGTTACTTGATACCGGGACAGGGGAAAGGAAACGAGCAGTACTTC
NA TRBD2 TRBJ2-2 TRBV11-2 CASSPSIASGRSNTGELFF TGTGCCAGCAGCCCGAGCATAGCTAGCGGGAGGTCTAACACCGGGGAGCTGTTTTTT
NA TRBD2 TRBJ2-1 TRBV18 CASSPMASGNNEQFF TGTGCCAGCTCACCAATGGCTAGCGGGAACAATGAGCAGTTCTTC
few NA TRBJ1-4 TRBV5-6 CASSLPRRGNEKLFF TGTGCCAGCAGCTTACCCCGCAGGGGAAATGAAAAACTGTTTTTT
few NA TRBJ1-5 TRBV29-1 CSVIGEEGQPQHF TGCAGCGTTATAGGGGAGGAGGGCCAGCCCCAGCATTTT
NA TRBD1 TRBJ2-7 TRBV27 CASSSETGGYEQYF TGTGCCAGCAGTTCCGAGACAGGGGGCTACGAGCAGTACTTC
NA NA TRBJ2-5 TRBV30 CALWGPETQYF TGTGCCTTATGGGGTCCTGAGACCCAGTACTTC
many NA TRBJ1-2 TRBV5-1 CASSLARSRGNYGYTF TGCGCCAGCAGCTTGGCACGGTCCAGGGGAAACTATGGCTACACCTTC